The 20 T cell receptor beta chains below come from one sample, sequenced in a study of cytomegalovirus exposure and HLA in healthy donors. With 60 Vbeta and 13 Jbeta primers, the PCR was carried out. The repertoire was sequenced with immunoSEQ multiplex PCR; TCRdb's copy has only in-frame clones and lacks some. The sample includes some 150,000 clones, 70% to 80% of them seen just once. The specimen was PBMCs. The receptors come from a female donor in good health and CMV-seronegative.

The chain is built from TRBV27 and TRBJ1-2; D gene unclear. Trimming shortened V by 3 bases and J by 6 bases, and 17 bases separated the two germline ends. Germline V CDR1 and CDR2: MNHEY, SMNVEV (reference sequence). CDR3 length: 15 residues. CDR3 sequence (DNA): TGTGCCAGCAGTTTTCGGGTGCCAGTCATCGATGGCTACACCTTC. It is translated as CASSFRVPVIDGYTF.

The chain couples TRBV14 to TRBJ1-2; 8 bases align to TRBD1. V was pared by 2 bases and J by 5 bases, with 4 bases of the junction left unmatched. The CDR3 spans 14 residues. Germline V CDR1 and CDR2: SGHDN, FVKESK. As DNA, the CDR3 is TGTGCCAGCAGCCAAACGGGACAGGCATATGGCTACACCTTC. This gives the protein CASSQTGQAYGYTF.

V is TRBV6-1 and J is TRBJ1-5, with D tentatively TRBD1 (5 bases). V dropped 2 bases and J dropped 3 bases, with 11 bases sitting between them. This CDR3 contains 15 residues. Germline V gene data show CDR1 as MNHNS and CDR2 as SASEGT. The CDR3 loop reads CASSERQGTNQPQHF. The CDR3 DNA sequence: TGTGCCAGCAGTGAACGGCAGGGCACCAATCAGCCCCAGCATTTT.

In this sample, this clone turned up a few times. The rearrangement uses TRBV5-6 and TRBJ1-2; no firm D call. V was clipped by 4 bases and J by 4 bases, with 11 bases between them. Germline lookup yields CDR1 SGHDT and CDR2 YYEEEE. This CDR3 has 13 residues. The CDR3 nucleotides read TGTGCCAGCAGCCCCGGGGTCAGCTATGGCTACACCTTC. The encoded protein is CASSPGVSYGYTF.

Only a few counts were recorded for this clone. This chain joins TRBV2 and TRBJ1-1; no firm D call. The length of the CDR3 is 14 residues. Germline V gene data show CDR1 as SNHLY and CDR2 as FYNNEI. V lost 8 bases and J 1 base, leaving 14 bases between the germline ends. The CDR3 is CASFLSVSNTEAFF. CDR3 bases: TGTGCCAGCTTCCTTTCCGTTTCGAACACTGAAGCTTTCTTT.

This chain connects TRBV7-2 to TRBJ2-1; tentative D call: TRBD2 (5 bases). Trimming left V 4 bases short and J 13 bases short, with 14 bases between. CDR3 length: 12 residues. Germline lookup yields CDR1 SGHTA and CDR2 FQGNSA. This chain's CDR3 is CASSSGLALQFF. Here the CDR3 DNA reads TGTGCCAGCAGCTCTGGCCTAGCCCTACAGTTCTTC. The full variable domain, rest sourced from reference TRBV7-2 and TRBJ2-1, is GAGVSQSPSNKVTEKGKDVELRCDPISGHTALYWYRQSLGQGLEFLIYFQGNSAPDKSGLPSDRFSAERTGGSVSTLTIQRTQQEDSAVYLCASSSGLALQFFGPGTRLTVL.

The V gene is TRBV18, the J gene TRBJ2-7, with 11 positions matching TRBD1. V was clipped by 3 bases and J by 6 bases; unmatched bases: 1. The CDR3 consists of 13 residues. Germline V CDR1 and CDR2: KGHSH, LQKENI. CDR3 in DNA: TGTGCCAGCTCACCCGGGACAGGGGGCGAGCAGTACTTC. Residues: CASSPGTGGEQYF.

This chain uses TRBV30 with TRBJ1-4; D ambiguous. Germline V CDR1 and CDR2: GTSNPN, SVGIG (reference sequence). Trimming took off 8 bases at V and 2 bases at J, with 18 bases between the two ends. This CDR3 has 15 amino acids. The CDR3 region has the DNA TGTGCCCACTCCCTCGGGGTAGGGACTAATGAAAAACTGTTTTTT. It translates to CAHSLGVGTNEKLFF.

The chain carries TRBV29-1 and TRBJ1-2; D might be TRBD1 (6 bases). Trimming took off 6 bases at V and 6 bases at J, with 17 bases between the two ends. The CDR3 runs to 13 residues. In germline, CDR1 is SQVTM, CDR2 ANQGSEA. The CDR3 DNA follows: TGCAGCGTAGTAGTACAGGGAACGGATGGCTACACCTTC. Its translation is CSVVVQGTDGYTF.

This chain connects TRBV28 to TRBJ2-2; no definite D call. V lost 3 bases to trimming and J lost 5 bases, with 10 bases between them. The CDR3 totals 14 residues. Per germline, CDR1 MDHEN and CDR2 SYDVKM. The CDR3 protein is CASSLVRQTGELFF. The CDR3 DNA reads TGTGCCAGCAGTTTGGTCAGGCAAACCGGGGAGCTGTTTTTT.

V and J are TRBV18 and TRBJ2-5; TRBD2 matches 7 bases. V lost 3 bases, J lost 4 bases, and 8 bases stayed unmatched. The CDR3 has 15 residues. Germline lookup yields CDR1 KGHSH and CDR2 LQKENI. In DNA, the CDR3 is TGTGCCAGCTCACCGGGACTACCAGCGTTAGAGACCCAGTACTTC. This translates into CASSPGLPALETQYF.

V and J are TRBV10-2 and TRBJ1-5; maybe TRBD1 (5 bases). The CDR3 extends over 15 amino acids. V was pared by 0 bases and J by 3 bases, with 9 bases between. Per germline, CDR1 WSHSY and CDR2 SAAADI. CDR3 amino acids: CASSESHRPNQPQHF. DNA for the CDR3: TGCGCCAGCAGTGAGTCGCACAGGCCCAATCAGCCCCAGCATTTT.

This chain uses TRBV7-2 with TRBJ2-1, with 12 bases that match TRBD2. The CDR3 is made up of 13 amino acids. CDR1 is SGHTA, CDR2 FQGNSA, per germline. The junction had 0 bases not matched to a gene; V was cut back by 7 bases and J by 5 bases. CDR3 loop: CASTSGRDNEQFF. The CDR3 DNA reads as TGTGCCAGCACTAGCGGGAGGGACAATGAGCAGTTCTTC.

In this sample, this clone turned up a few times. This sequence joins TRBV5-5 and TRBJ1-5; D ambiguous. The V gene's germline CDR1 is SGHKS and CDR2 YYEKEE (reference sequence). The CDR3 spans 15 residues. Trimming left V 1 base short and J 7 bases short, with 15 bases between. CDR3 DNA: TGTGCCAGCAGCTTGAGCCAACGGGGAGGGCAGCCCCAGCATTTT. This encodes CASSLSQRGGQPQHF.

The chain combines TRBV19 with TRBJ1-5; TRBD1 might be the D (6 bases). This CDR3 region has 15 residues. Looked up from germline, CDR1 is LNHDA and CDR2 is SQIVND (reference sequence). Trimming stripped 7 bases from V and 6 bases from J, with 19 bases between. This CDR3 reads CASTKPGGAGQPQHF. The DNA of the CDR3 is TGTGCCAGTACCAAACCGGGGGGGGCGGGTCAGCCCCAGCATTTT.

The chain links TRBV5-1 to TRBJ2-7; TRBD1 aligns across 7 bases. The ends lost 3 bases at V and 10 bases at J; junction bases unmatched: 10. The CDR3 loop spans 13 amino acids. CDR1 is SGHRS, CDR2 YFSETQ, per germline. The CDR3 coding sequence is TGCGCCAGCAGCTGGGAACAGGGGCGCGACCAGTACTTC. Its protein product is CASSWEQGRDQYF.

The CDR3 spells CASSEVGTGDSPLHF. The CDR3 bases are TGCGCCAGCAGTGAAGTTGGGACAGGTGATTCACCCCTCCACTTT. The V call is TRBV10-2, the J call TRBJ1-6, with 8 bases identical to TRBD1. Germline lookup yields CDR1 WSHSY and CDR2 SAAADI. This CDR3 comprises 15 residues. Germline trimming cut 3 bases from V and 8 bases from J; bases unmatched to any gene: 6.

The chain recombines TRBV5-1 with TRBJ1-2, with a possible D match to TRBD1 (5 bases). Germline assignment: CDR1 SGHRS and CDR2 YFSETQ. The V end lost 0 bases, the J end lost 8 bases, and 14 bases lay between the germline ends. This CDR3 contains 14 residues. The CDR3 nucleotides are TGCGCCAGCAGCTTGGAATTTAGGGGTTACGGCTACACCTTC. Translating it yields CASSLEFRGYGYTF.

The V gene is TRBV5-4, the J gene TRBJ1-2; 10 nucleotides align to TRBD1. J was trimmed by 5 bases and V by 5 bases; bases with no gene match: 6. The CDR3 has 14 amino acids. Per germline, CDR1 SGHNT and CDR2 YYREEE (reference sequence). CDR3 coding DNA: TGTGCCAGCAGTTCCCCGGACAGGGGGTATGGCTACACCTTC. This codes for CASSSPDRGYGYTF.

V and J are TRBV27 and TRBJ2-1; D is undetermined. The germline gives CDR1 MNHEY, CDR2 SMNVEV (reference sequence). V dropped 5 bases and J dropped 1 base, with 9 bases sitting between them. This CDR3 has 14 residues. The CDR3 loop is CASSLLLSYNEQFF. The DNA of the CDR3 is TGTGCCAGCAGTCTCCTCCTTTCCTACAATGAGCAGTTCTTC.